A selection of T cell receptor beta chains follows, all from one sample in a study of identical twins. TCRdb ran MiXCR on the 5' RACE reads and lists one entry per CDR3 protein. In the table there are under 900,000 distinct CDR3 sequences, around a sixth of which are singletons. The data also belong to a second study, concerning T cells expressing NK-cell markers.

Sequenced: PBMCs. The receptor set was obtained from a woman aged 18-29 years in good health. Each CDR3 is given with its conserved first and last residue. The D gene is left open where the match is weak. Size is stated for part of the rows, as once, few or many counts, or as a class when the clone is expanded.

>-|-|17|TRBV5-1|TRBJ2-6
CASSLLPGPSGANVLTF
TGCGCCAGCAGCTTGCTCCCAGGACCCTCTGGGGCCAACGTCCTGACTTTC
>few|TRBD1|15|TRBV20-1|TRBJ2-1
CSARDGTVLGNEQFF
TGCAGTGCTAGAGATGGGACAGTTTTAGGCAATGAGCAGTTCTTC
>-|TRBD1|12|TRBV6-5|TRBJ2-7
CAIRTGDYEQYF
TGTGCCATCAGAACAGGGGATTACGAGCAGTACTTC
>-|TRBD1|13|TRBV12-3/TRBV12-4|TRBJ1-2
CASIWGQGYGYTF
TGTGCCAGCATCTGGGGACAGGGCTATGGCTACACCTTC
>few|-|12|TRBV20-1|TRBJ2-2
CSARGVPGELFF
TGCAGTGCTAGGGGGGTCCCCGGGGAGCTGTTTTTT
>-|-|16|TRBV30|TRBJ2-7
CAWSQKWGAESYEQYF
TGTGCCTGGAGTCAGAAATGGGGAGCGGAATCCTACGAGCAGTACTTC
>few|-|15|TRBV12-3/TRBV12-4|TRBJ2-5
CASSNGRTFQETQYF
TGTGCCAGCAGCAACGGGCGGACCTTTCAAGAGACCCAGTACTTC
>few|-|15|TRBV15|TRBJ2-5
CATSRDSRLQETQYF
TGTGCCACCAGCCGCGACAGTAGACTACAAGAGACCCAGTACTTC
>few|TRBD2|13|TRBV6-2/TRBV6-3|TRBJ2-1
CATLRGAYNEQFF
TGTGCCACCCTCCGGGGGGCCTACAATGAGCAGTTCTTC
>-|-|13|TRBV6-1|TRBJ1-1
CASKEGTYTEAFF
TGTGCCAGCAAAGAAGGGACGTACACTGAAGCTTTCTTT
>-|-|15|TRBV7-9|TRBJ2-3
CATDPRQRGIDTQYF
TGTGCCACCGACCCCCGGCAGCGAGGGATCGATACGCAGTATTTT
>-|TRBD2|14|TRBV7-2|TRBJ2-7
CASSRPGTRYEQYF
TGTGCCAGCAGCCGGCCCGGGACTAGGTACGAGCAGTACTTC
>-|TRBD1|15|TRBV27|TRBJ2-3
CASSFSRDRTNTQYF
TGTGCCAGCAGTTTTTCCCGGGACAGGACAAATACGCAGTATTTT
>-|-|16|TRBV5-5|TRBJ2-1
CASSLWGGPKGNEQFF
TGTGCCAGCAGCTTGTGGGGGGGCCCGAAGGGCAATGAGCAGTTCTTC
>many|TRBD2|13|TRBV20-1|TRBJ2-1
CSASLAGDNEQFF
TGCAGTGCTTCGTTAGCGGGCGACAATGAGCAGTTCTTC
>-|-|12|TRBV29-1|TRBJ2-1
CSVEAAGNEQFF
TGCAGCGTTGAAGCGGCGGGGAATGAGCAGTTCTTC
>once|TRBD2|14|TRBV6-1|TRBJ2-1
CASSLKREYNEQFF
TGTGCCAGCAGCCTTAAGCGGGAGTACAATGAGCAGTTCTTC
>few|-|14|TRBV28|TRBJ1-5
CASTPGGWNQPQHF
TGTGCCAGCACCCCCGGGGGTTGGAATCAGCCCCAGCATTTT
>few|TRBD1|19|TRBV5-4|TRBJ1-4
CASSLALRQGAATNEKLFF
TGTGCCAGCAGCTTGGCCCTCCGACAGGGGGCTGCAACTAATGAAAAACTGTTTTTT
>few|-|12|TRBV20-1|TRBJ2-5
CSARVGVETQYF
TGCAGTGCTAGAGTAGGGGTAGAGACCCAGTACTTC
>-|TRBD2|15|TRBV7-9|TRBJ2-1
CASYSFGGDYNEQFF
TGTGCCAGCTACTCCTTCGGGGGGGACTACAATGAGCAGTTCTTC
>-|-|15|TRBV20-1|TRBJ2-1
CSARVRQSSYNEQFF
TGCAGTGCTAGAGTGCGGCAGAGCTCCTACAATGAGCAGTTCTTC
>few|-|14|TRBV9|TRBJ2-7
CASSVVIGTRGQYF
TGTGCCAGCAGCGTAGTAATAGGGACTCGAGGGCAGTACTTC
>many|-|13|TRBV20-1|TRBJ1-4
CSVPGRTNEKLFF
TGCAGTGTCCCGGGACGGACTAATGAAAAACTGTTTTTT
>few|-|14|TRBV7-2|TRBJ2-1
CASSHPGSYNEQFF
TGTGCCAGCAGCCATCCGGGTTCCTACAATGAGCAGTTCTTC
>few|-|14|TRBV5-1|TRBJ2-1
CASSSRLVRDEQFF
TGCGCCAGCAGCTCCAGACTAGTGAGGGATGAGCAGTTCTTC
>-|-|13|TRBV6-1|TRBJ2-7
CASSSRDNYEQYF
TGTGCCAGCAGCTCCCGGGACAACTACGAGCAGTACTTC
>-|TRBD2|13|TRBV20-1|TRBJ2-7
CSALLAGGGEQYF
TGCAGTGCCCTACTAGCGGGGGGTGGCGAGCAGTACTTC
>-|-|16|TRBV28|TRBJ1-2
CASSPIPTGWGYGYTF
TGTGCCAGCAGTCCCATTCCCACAGGGTGGGGCTATGGCTACACCTTC
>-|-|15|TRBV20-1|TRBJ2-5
CSARGRRGNQETQYF
TGCAGTGCTAGAGGCCGTCGGGGGAACCAAGAGACCCAGTACTTC
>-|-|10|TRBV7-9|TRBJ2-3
CASRLDTQYF
TGTGCCAGCCGGTTAGATACGCAGTATTTT
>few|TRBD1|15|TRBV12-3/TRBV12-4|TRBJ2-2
CASTPGTGRTGELFF
TGTGCCAGCACCCCCGGGACAGGGCGAACCGGGGAGCTGTTTTTT
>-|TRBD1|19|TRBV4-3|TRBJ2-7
CASSPSVRGLTRGTYEQYF
TGCGCCAGCAGCCCATCCGTACGTGGGCTAACCAGGGGGACCTACGAGCAGTACTTC
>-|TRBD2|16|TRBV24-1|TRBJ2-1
CATSDPGSGRAKEQFF
TGTGCCACCAGTGACCCGGGGAGCGGGAGGGCAAAAGAGCAGTTCTTC
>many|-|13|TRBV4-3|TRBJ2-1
CASSQDVDSGEFF
TGCGCCAGCAGCCAAGATGTGGACTCCGGGGAGTTCTTC
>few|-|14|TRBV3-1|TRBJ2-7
CASSHSLRAYEQYF
TGTGCCAGCAGCCATTCCCTCCGAGCCTACGAGCAGTACTTC
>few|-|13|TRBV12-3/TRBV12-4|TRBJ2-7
CASSLYVTGEQYF
TGTGCCAGCAGTTTATACGTCACTGGGGAGCAGTACTTC
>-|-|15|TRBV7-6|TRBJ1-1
CASSLLTLGATEAFF
TGTGCCAGCAGCTTATTGACCCTAGGGGCCACTGAAGCTTTCTTT
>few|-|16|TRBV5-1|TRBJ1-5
CASSTGTGGSNQPQHF
TGCGCCAGCAGCACGGGAACGGGGGGGAGCAATCAGCCCCAGCATTTT
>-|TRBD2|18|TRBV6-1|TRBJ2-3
CASPPGLAGGPRTDTQYF
TGTGCCAGCCCCCCCGGCCTAGCGGGGGGGCCGAGGACAGATACGCAGTATTTT
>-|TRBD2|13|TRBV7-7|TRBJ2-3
CASSLGLAGAQYF
TGTGCCAGCAGCTTGGGACTAGCGGGTGCGCAGTATTTT
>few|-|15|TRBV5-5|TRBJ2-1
CASSLAGSFYNEQFF
TGTGCCAGCAGCTTGGCAGGCAGCTTCTACAATGAGCAGTTCTTC
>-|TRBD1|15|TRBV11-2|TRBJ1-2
CASSLEPGQLYGYTF
TGTGCCAGCAGCTTGGAACCGGGACAGCTATATGGCTACACCTTC
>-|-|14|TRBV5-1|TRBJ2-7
CASTTGTASYEQYF
TGCGCCAGCACCACCGGGACCGCCTCCTACGAGCAGTACTTC
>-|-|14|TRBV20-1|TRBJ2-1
CSASVPGAGNEQFF
TGCAGTGCCAGCGTCCCGGGGGCCGGTAATGAGCAGTTCTTC